A selection of T cell receptor beta chains follows, all from one sample in a study of shared clonotypes between healthy human individuals. Sequenced by immunoSEQ multiplex PCR; TCRdb stores in-frame clones only, minus some. Here the sample spans about 1,900,000 clones, approximately 94% being singletons. Material: naive CD8+ T cells sorted from blood. The receptors stem from a man aged 18 to 29 in good health. CDR3s include the opening cysteine and the closing phenylalanine or tryptophan. Each record gives: V gene, J gene, clone size, D gene, CDR3 protein, CDR3 DNA. D genes are given only for firm matches. Not every row has a clone size; where given, it reads once, few, many or a size class.

V: TRBV7-6; J: TRBJ2-5; size: .; D: .; CDR3: CASSLSWGVGETQYF; DNA: TGTGCCAGCAGCTTAAGCTGGGGAGTTGGAGAGACCCAGTACTTC
V: TRBV4-1; J: TRBJ1-1; size: .; D: .; CDR3: CASSQERGVNTEAFF; DNA: TGCGCCAGCAGCCAAGAACGGGGGGTGAACACTGAAGCTTTCTTT
V: TRBV30; J: TRBJ2-7; size: .; D: TRBD2; CDR3: CAWTLAGAMTEQYF; DNA: TGTGCCTGGACTCTAGCGGGGGCGATGACCGAGCAGTACTTC
V: TRBV7-9; J: TRBJ2-1; size: .; D: .; CDR3: CASSFLEDEQFF; DNA: TGTGCCAGCAGCTTCCTAGAGGATGAGCAGTTCTTC
V: TRBV4-1; J: TRBJ1-2; size: once; D: TRBD1; CDR3: CASSPPGGKGYGYTF; DNA: TGCGCCAGCAGCCCGCCAGGGGGAAAAGGGTATGGCTACACCTTC
V: TRBV19; J: TRBJ1-4; size: once; D: .; CDR3: CASTWGEKLFF; DNA: TGTGCCAGTACTTGGGGAGAAAAACTGTTTTTT
V: TRBV13; J: TRBJ2-5; size: once; D: .; CDR3: CASSPAIGETQYF; DNA: TGTGCCAGCAGCCCCGCCATAGGAGAGACCCAGTACTTC
V: TRBV7-6; J: TRBJ2-1; size: .; D: .; CDR3: CASSLVGGPYNEQFF; DNA: TGTGCCAGCAGCTTAGTAGGGGGACCCTACAATGAGCAGTTCTTC
V: TRBV11-2; J: TRBJ1-1; size: .; D: .; CDR3: CASSERGSPEAFF; DNA: TGTGCCAGCAGCGAGAGGGGGTCCCCTGAAGCTTTCTTT
V: TRBV4-1; J: TRBJ2-7; size: .; D: .; CDR3: CASSQRPLGDEQYF; DNA: TGCGCCAGCAGCCAACGACCTTTAGGAGACGAGCAGTACTTC
V: TRBV6-5; J: TRBJ2-3; size: .; D: TRBD2; CDR3: CASSSPGLDRGDTQYF; DNA: TGTGCCAGCAGTTCTCCGGGACTAGATCGCGGAGATACGCAGTATTTT
V: TRBV30; J: TRBJ1-1; size: few; D: TRBD1; CDR3: CAWIGTENTEAFF; DNA: TGTGCCTGGATAGGGACAGAAAACACTGAAGCTTTCTTT
V: TRBV25-1; J: TRBJ1-1; size: .; D: .; CDR3: CASRIGLNTEAFF; DNA: TGTGCCAGCAGGATAGGGTTGAACACTGAAGCTTTCTTT